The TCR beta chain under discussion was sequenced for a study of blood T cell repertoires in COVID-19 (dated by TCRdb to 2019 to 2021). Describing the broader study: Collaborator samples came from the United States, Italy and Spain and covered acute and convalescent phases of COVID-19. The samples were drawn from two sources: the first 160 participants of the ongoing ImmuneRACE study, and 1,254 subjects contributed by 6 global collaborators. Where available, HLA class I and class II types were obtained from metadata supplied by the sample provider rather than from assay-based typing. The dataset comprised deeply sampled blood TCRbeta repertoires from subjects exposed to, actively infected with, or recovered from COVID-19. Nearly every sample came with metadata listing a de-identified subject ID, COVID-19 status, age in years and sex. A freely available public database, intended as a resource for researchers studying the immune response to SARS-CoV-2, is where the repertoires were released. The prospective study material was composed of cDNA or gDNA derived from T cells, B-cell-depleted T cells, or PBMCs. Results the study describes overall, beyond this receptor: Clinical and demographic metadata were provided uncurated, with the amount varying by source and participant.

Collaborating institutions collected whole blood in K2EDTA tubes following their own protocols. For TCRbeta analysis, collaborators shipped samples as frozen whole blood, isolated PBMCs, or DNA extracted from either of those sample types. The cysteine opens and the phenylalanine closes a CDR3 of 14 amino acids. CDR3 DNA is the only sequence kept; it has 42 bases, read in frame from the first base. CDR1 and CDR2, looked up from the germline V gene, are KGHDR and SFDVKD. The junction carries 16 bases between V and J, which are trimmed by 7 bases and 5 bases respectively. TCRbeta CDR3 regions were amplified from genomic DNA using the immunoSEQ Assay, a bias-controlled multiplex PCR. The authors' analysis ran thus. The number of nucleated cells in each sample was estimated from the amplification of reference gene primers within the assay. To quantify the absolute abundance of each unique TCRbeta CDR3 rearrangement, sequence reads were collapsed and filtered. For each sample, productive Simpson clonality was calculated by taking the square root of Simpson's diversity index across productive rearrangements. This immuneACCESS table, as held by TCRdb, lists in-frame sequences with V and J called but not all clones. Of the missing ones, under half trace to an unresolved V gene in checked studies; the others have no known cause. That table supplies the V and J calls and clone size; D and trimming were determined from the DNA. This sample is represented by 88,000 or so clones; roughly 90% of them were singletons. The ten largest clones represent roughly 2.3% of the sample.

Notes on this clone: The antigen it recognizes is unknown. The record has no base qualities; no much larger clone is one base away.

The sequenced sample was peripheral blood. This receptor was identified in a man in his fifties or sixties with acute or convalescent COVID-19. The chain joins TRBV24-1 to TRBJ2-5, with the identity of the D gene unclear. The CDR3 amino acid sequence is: CATSQRGYGETQYF. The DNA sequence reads TGTGCCACCAGCCAGCGCGGTTACGGGGAGACCCAGTACTTC.